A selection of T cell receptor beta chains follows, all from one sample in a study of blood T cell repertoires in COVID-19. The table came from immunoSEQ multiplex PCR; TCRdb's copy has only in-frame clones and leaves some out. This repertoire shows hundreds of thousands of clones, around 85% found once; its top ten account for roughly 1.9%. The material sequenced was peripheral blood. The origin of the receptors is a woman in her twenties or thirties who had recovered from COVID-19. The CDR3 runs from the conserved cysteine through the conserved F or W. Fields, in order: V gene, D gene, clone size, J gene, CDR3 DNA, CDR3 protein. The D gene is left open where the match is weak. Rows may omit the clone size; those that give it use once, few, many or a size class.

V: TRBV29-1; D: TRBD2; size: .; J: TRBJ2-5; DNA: TGCAGCGTTTTAGGCGGGGGCCAAGAGACCCAGTACTTC; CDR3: CSVLGGGQETQYF
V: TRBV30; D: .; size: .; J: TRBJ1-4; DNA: TGTGCCTGGAGTGTAACTCGACAGAGAGGCGAAAAACTGTTTTTT; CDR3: CAWSVTRQRGEKLFF
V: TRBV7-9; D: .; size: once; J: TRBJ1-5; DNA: TGTGCCAGCAGCTCTCAGGAAAGCAATCAGCCCCAGCATTTT; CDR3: CASSSQESNQPQHF
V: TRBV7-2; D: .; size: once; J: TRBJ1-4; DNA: TGTGCCAGCAGGGATACGGGGCGGGGAAATGAAAAACTGTTTTTT; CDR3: CASRDTGRGNEKLFF
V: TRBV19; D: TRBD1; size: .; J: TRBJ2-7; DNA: TGTGCCAGTAGTATTCAGGGGGCGAGCTCCTACGAGCAGTACTTC; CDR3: CASSIQGASSYEQYF
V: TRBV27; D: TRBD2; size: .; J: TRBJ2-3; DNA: TGTGCCAGCAGTTTAGGCCGACTAGCGGGGGGAATGAGCACAGATACGCAGTATTTT; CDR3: CASSLGRLAGGMSTDTQYF
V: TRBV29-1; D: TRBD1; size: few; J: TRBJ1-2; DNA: TGCAGCGTCGGACAGGACTATAGCTATGGCTACACCTTC; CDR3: CSVGQDYSYGYTF
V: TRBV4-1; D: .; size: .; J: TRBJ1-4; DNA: TGCGCCAGCAGCCAAGAAAGGGGCACTAATGAAAAACTGTTTTTT; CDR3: CASSQERGTNEKLFF
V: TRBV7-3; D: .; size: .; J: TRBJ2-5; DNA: TGTGCCAGCAGCTTAATCGGGGAGTGGCAAGAGACCCAGTACTTC; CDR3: CASSLIGEWQETQYF
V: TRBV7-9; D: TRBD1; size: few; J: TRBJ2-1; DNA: TGTGCCAGCAGCCCACAGGGGGCGGCCTACAATGAGCAGTTCTTC; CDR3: CASSPQGAAYNEQFF
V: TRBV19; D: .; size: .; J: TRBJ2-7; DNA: TGTGCCAGTAGTATAGATCTAACTGGAGACGAGCAGTACTTC; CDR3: CASSIDLTGDEQYF
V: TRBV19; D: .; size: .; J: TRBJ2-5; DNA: TGTGCCAGTAGTATAGACCCGGGGCAGGGGGGAAAGACCCAGTACTTC; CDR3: CASSIDPGQGGKTQYF
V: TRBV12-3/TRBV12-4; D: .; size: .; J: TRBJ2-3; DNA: TGTGCCAGCAGTTTAAAGTCGGCAGATACGCAGTATTTT; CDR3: CASSLKSADTQYF
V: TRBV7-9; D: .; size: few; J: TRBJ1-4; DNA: TGTGCCAGCAGCTTAGGGCCGGGGGAAAAACTGTTTTTT; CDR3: CASSLGPGEKLFF
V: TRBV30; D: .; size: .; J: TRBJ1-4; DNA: TGTGCCTGGAGTTTAGGTTTCCTGGGAGAGGGGGTTGAAAAACTGTTTTTT; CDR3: CAWSLGFLGEGVEKLFF
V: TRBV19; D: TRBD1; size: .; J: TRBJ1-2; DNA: TGTGCCAGTAGTTTACTGGGACAGGACTATGGCTACACCTTC; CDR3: CASSLLGQDYGYTF
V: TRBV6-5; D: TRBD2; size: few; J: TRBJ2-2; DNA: TGTGCCGGACGATTAGCGGGGGCGGACACCGGGGAGCTGTTTTTT; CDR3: CAGRLAGADTGELFF
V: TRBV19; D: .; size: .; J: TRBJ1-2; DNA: TGTGCCAGTAGTATAGCCCGGTTCGATGGCTACACCTTC; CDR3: CASSIARFDGYTF
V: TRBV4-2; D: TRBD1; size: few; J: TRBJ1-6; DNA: TGTGCCAGCAGCCAAGATCCCACCGGGACAGAGAGCTCCTATAATTCACCCCTCCACTTT; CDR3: CASSQDPTGTESSYNSPLHF
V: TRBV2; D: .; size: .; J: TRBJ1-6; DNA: TGTGCCAGCAGTGATGCAGGGGCCATAAGGTCACCCCTCCACTTT; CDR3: CASSDAGAIRSPLHF
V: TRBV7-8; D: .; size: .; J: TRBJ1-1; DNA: TGTGCCAGCAGCTCTGGCCTCGAAGCTTTCTTT; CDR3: CASSSGLEAFF
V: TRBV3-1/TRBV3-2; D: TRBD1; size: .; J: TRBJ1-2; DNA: TGTGCCAGCAGCACACAGGGGAACTATGGCTACACCTTC; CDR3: CASSTQGNYGYTF
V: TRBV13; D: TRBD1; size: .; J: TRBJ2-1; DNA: TGTGCCAGCAGCTTCAGGGGGTTGGGAAATGAGCAGTTCTTC; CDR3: CASSFRGLGNEQFF
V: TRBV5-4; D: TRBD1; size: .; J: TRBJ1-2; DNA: TGTGCCAGCAGCACGGGACAGGGACCTTATGGCTACACCTTC; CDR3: CASSTGQGPYGYTF
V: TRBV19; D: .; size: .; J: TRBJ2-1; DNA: TGTGCCAGTAGCCGACTCTACATCGATGAGCAGTTCTTC; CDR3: CASSRLYIDEQFF
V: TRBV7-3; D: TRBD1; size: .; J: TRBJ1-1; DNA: TGTGCCAGCAGCAAAAACAGGGGTAGCACTGAAGCTTTCTTT; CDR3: CASSKNRGSTEAFF
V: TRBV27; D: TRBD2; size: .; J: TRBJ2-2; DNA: TGTGCCAGCAGTTTACGGACTAGCGGGAGAGGCACCGGGGAGCTGTTTTTT; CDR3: CASSLRTSGRGTGELFF
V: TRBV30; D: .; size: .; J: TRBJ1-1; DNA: TGTGCCTGTAGGGGTAGACAATACGGAGCTTTCTTT; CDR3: CACRGRQYGAFF
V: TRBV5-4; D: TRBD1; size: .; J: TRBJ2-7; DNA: TGTGCCAGCAGTCCGGGACAGGGGCCTCTCGAGCAGTACTTC; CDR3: CASSPGQGPLEQYF
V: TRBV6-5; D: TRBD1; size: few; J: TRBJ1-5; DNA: TGTGCCAGCATCTCACTTGGGACAGGGAGTCAGCCCCAGCATTTT; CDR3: CASISLGTGSQPQHF
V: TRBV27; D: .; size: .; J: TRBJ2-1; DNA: TGTGCCAGCAGTTTTTCAGCGGAGGGTGAGCAGTTCTTC; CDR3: CASSFSAEGEQFF
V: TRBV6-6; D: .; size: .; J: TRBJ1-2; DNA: TGTGCCAGCAGCCTAGACAGTAACTATGGCTACACCTTC; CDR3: CASSLDSNYGYTF
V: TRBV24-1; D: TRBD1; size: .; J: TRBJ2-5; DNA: TGTGCCACCCATGGTCAGGAATCCGGGACAGGGCAAGAGACCCAGTACTTC; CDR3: CATHGQESGTGQETQYF
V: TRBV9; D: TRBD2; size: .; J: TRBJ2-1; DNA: TGTGCCAGCAGCGTAGCCGGACTAGCGGATGAGCAGTTCTTC; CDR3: CASSVAGLADEQFF
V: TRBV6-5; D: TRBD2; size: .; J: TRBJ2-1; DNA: TGTGCCAGCATGTTAGCGGGAGAACCCAATGAGCAGTTCTTC; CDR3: CASMLAGEPNEQFF
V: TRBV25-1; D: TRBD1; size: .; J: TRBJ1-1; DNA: TGTGCCAGCAAACCCGCTCTTGGACAGGGGGTAACTGAAGCTTTCTTT; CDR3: CASKPALGQGVTEAFF
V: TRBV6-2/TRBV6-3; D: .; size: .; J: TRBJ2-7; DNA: TGTGCCAGCAGCCGCAGGGGCGAGCAGTACTTC; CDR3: CASSRRGEQYF
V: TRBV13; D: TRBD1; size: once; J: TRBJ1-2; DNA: TGTGCCAGCAGCTTTACCCCCGGGACAGGGCTTGGCTACACCTTC; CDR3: CASSFTPGTGLGYTF
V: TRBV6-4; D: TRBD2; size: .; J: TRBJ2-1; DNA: TGTGCCAGCAGTGGGACTAGCGGGGGGGCCGATGAGCAGTTCTTC; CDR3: CASSGTSGGADEQFF
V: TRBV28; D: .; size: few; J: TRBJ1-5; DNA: TGTGCCAGCAGTCTGCCGCCGGGTCTCCTTCTGACCCAGCATTTT; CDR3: CASSLPPGLLLTQHF
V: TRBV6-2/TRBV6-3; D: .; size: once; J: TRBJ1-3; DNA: TGTGCCAGCAGTTACTCGATCTATTCTGGAAACACCATATATTTT; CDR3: CASSYSIYSGNTIYF
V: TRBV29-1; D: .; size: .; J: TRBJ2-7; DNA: TGCAGCGTTGAAGCGGGACATACCTCCTACGAGCAGTACTTC; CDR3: CSVEAGHTSYEQYF
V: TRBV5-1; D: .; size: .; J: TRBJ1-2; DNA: TGCGCCAGCAGCTTGCCAGGGAATGGCTACACCTTC; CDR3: CASSLPGNGYTF
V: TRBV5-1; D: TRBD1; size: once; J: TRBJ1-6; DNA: TGCGCCAGCAGCTTGGCCGGGACAGCCTATAATTCACCCCTCCACTTT; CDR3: CASSLAGTAYNSPLHF
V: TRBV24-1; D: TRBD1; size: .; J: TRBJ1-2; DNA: TGTGCCACCAGTGCTACGCAGGGGGCCGGCGGCTACACCTTC; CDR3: CATSATQGAGGYTF
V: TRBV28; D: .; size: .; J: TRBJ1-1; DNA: TGTGCCAGCAGTTTACCAACATGGCAGGGCGGCACTGAAGCTTTCTTT; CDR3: CASSLPTWQGGTEAFF
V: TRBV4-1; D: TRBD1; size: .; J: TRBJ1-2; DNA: TGCGCCAGCAGCCCAGCGGGGACAGGGCCATTTTATGGCTACACCTTC; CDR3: CASSPAGTGPFYGYTF
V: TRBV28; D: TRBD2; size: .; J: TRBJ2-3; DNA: TGTGCCAGCAAATTACTGCCGGGAGGAGATACGCAGTATTTT; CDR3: CASKLLPGGDTQYF
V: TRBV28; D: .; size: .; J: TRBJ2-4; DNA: TGTGCCACCTTAGGGGTGTCGGGTGGCAAAAACATTCAGTACTTC; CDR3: CATLGVSGGKNIQYF
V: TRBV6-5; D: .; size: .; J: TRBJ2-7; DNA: TGTGCCAGCAGTTACTCCTCTGCGGGGCTCTCCTACGAGCAGTACTTC; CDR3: CASSYSSAGLSYEQYF
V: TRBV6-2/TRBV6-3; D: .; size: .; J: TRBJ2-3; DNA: TGTGCCAGCAGTTACTCGATCGGAGCCAATGTTGATACGCAGTATTTT; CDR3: CASSYSIGANVDTQYF
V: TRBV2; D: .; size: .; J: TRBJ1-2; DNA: TGTGCCAGCAGTGAATTTTCACCGAGGGGCTACACCTTC; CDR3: CASSEFSPRGYTF
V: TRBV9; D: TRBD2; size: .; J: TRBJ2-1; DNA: TGTGCCAGCAGCGTAGGGCGGGAGTATCTAGTCAATGAGCAGTTCTTC; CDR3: CASSVGREYLVNEQFF
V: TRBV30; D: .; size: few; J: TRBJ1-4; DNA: TGTGCCTGGAGTGTACAGGGTGAAAAACTGTTTTTT; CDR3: CAWSVQGEKLFF
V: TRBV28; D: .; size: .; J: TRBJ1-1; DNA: TGTGCCAGCAGTTTACAAAGAACTAACACTGAAGCTTTCTTT; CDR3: CASSLQRTNTEAFF
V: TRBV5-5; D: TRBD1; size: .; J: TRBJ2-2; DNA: TGTGCCAGCAGCAAAGAGACAACAGGGGGGAACACCGGGGAGCTGTTTTTT; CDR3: CASSKETTGGNTGELFF
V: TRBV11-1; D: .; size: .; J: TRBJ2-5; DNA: TGTGCCAGCAGCTTGGGAACTAGCAGGGAGACCCAGTACTTC; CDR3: CASSLGTSRETQYF
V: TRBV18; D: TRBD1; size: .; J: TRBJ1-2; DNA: TGTGCCAGCTCACCACTTCTTGTGACAGGGGGCGATGGCTACACCTTC; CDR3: CASSPLLVTGGDGYTF
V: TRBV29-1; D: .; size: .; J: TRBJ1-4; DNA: TGCAGCGTCGGGATCACAAGAGAAAAACTGTTTTTT; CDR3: CSVGITREKLFF
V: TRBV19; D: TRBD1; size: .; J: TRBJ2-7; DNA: TGTGCCACCTCGGGACAGGGGAGCTACGAGCAGTACTTC; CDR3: CATSGQGSYEQYF